This passage covers 21 T cell receptor beta chains from one sample sequenced in a study of blood T cell repertoires in COVID-19. Some clones are missing from TCRdb's copy, which holds only in-frame ones; the method was immunoSEQ multiplex PCR. Among roughly 150,000 clones listed, around 83% were seen once. The sequencing sample was made of peripheral blood. Source of these receptors: a woman over 75 with acute or convalescent COVID-19.

There are a few counts of this clone. This chain uses TRBV9 with TRBJ1-2; D gene ambiguous. V lost 3 bases to trimming and J lost 2 bases, with 11 bases between them. CDR1 SGDLS and CDR2 YYNGEE come from the germline V gene. The CDR3 extends over 14 amino acids. The CDR3 bases are TGTGCCAGCAGCGAGGGAGGGATCAACTATGGCTACACCTTC. Translating gives CASSEGGINYGYTF.

This clone is a singleton in its sample. The chain couples TRBV29-1 to TRBJ2-3, with a tentative D call TRBD1 (6 bases). V gave up 2 bases and J gave up 3 bases, with 12 bases separating them. The CDR3 spans 14 residues. Germline CDR1 and CDR2: SQVTM and ANQGSEA. Here the CDR3 reads CSVERGSRTDTQYF. Here the CDR3 DNA reads TGCAGCGTTGAAAGGGGGTCGAGGACAGATACGCAGTATTTT.

This clone turned up a few times. The chain is built from TRBV6-5 and TRBJ2-3; 11 bases map to TRBD2. Germline CDR1 reads MNHEY; CDR2 reads SVGAGI. The V and J ends lost 6 bases and 5 bases, in that order; junction bases with no gene match: 4. There are 14 residues in the CDR3. DNA for the CDR3: TGTGCCAGCAGCCGCGGACTAGCGGGAGATACGCAGTATTTT. Encoded protein: CASSRGLAGDTQYF.

In this sample, this clone turned up once. The V and J genes are TRBV11-2 and TRBJ1-6, with D possibly matching TRBD1 (5 bases). V was cut by 4 bases and J by 9 bases, with 13 bases left in between. Germline assignment: CDR1 SGHAT and CDR2 FQNNGV. The CDR3 extends over 14 amino acids. The CDR3 spells CASSWGGPSSPLHF. The CDR3 region has the DNA TGTGCCAGCAGCTGGGGGGGTCCCAGTTCACCCCTCCACTTT.

This clone was recorded a few times. The chain combines TRBV6-4 with TRBJ2-1; 9 bases are a match to TRBD2. Germline values: CDR1 MRHNA, CDR2 SNTAGT. CDR3 size: 13 residues. Losses at the gene ends were 4 bases for V and 9 bases for J; bases not matched to a gene: 4. The CDR3 loop is CASSGEAGGEQFF. DNA of the CDR3: TGTGCCAGCAGTGGGGAAGCGGGAGGTGAGCAGTTCTTC.

The chain uses TRBV6-6 and TRBJ1-6, with D maybe TRBD1 (5 bases). The CDR3 is 13 amino acids. V was cut by 4 bases and J by 10 bases, with 11 bases left in between. Germline V gene data show CDR1 as MNHNY and CDR2 as SVGAGI (reference sequence). DNA for the CDR3: TGTGCCAGCAGTTCATCAGGGTTGTCACCCCTCCACTTT. Protein sequence: CASSSSGLSPLHF.

The CDR3 nucleotides read TGTGCCAGCAGTAGACCGGGACAGGGGGTTGGGGAGCAGTACTTC. Its protein is CASSRPGQGVGEQYF. This chain joins TRBV28 and TRBJ2-7, with TRBD1 matching over 11 bases. The CDR3 totals 15 residues. V lost 5 bases to trimming and J lost 7 bases; unmatched junction nucleotides: 10. CDR1 is MDHEN, CDR2 SYDVKM, per germline.

The chain employs TRBV3-1 (or the pseudogene TRBV3-2) and TRBJ2-6, with TRBD1 matching over 9 bases. CDR1 is LGHDT and CDR2 is YNNKEL in the germline V gene (reference sequence). The CDR3 loop spans 16 amino acids. Losses at the gene ends were 6 bases for V and 2 bases for J; bases not matched to a gene: 5. CDR3 DNA: TGTGCCAGCAGTCCTACAGGGGGCGCTGGGGCCAACGTCCTGACTTTC. This codes for CASSPTGGAGANVLTF.

This clone was found once. The chain is built from TRBV23-1 and TRBJ2-1; D unresolved. TRBV23-1 is labeled an ORF, and its function is uncertain. The CDR3 covers 13 residues. Trimming removed 4 bases from V and 10 bases from J, with 14 bases in between. CDR3 loop: CASSRFAISEQFF. The CDR3 bases are TGCGCCAGCAGTCGGTTCGCGATTTCGGAGCAGTTCTTC.

The count of this clone is one. The J gene is TRBJ2-7, the V gene TRBV14, with a possible D match to TRBD2 (6 bases). Trimming took off 0 bases at V and 7 bases at J, with 10 bases between the two ends. Germline assignment: CDR1 SGHDN and CDR2 FVKESK. This CDR3 comprises 13 residues. Here the CDR3 reads CASSQDRRGEQYF. DNA for the CDR3: TGTGCCAGCAGCCAAGATCGGAGGGGTGAGCAGTACTTC.

The chain couples TRBV28 to TRBJ1-2; a possible D gene is TRBD1 (6 bases). There are 13 residues in the CDR3. The germline gives CDR1 MDHEN, CDR2 SYDVKM. V lost 11 bases, J lost 1 base, and 14 bases lay in between. Here the CDR3 reads CAEGGNYNYGYTF. The CDR3 DNA reads TGTGCCGAGGGGGGGAACTATAACTATGGCTACACCTTC.

The CDR3 region has the DNA TGTGCCAGCAGCTTATGGGACAGGGGATTCGCTGAGCAGTTCTTC. This codes for CASSLWDRGFAEQFF. This chain links TRBV7-9 with TRBJ2-1, with TRBD1 matching 10 bases. V shed 2 bases, J shed 9 bases, and the junction held 7 bases outside the gene matches. Per the germline V gene, CDR1 is SEHNR and CDR2 is FQNEAQ (reference sequence). CDR3 size: 15 residues.

This chain links TRBV9 with TRBJ2-1, with TRBD2 matching 8 bases. CDR1 is SGDLS, CDR2 YYNGEE, per germline. Trimming at V came to 1 base and at J to 4 bases, leaving 7 bases not matched to a gene. The CDR3 is made up of 16 amino acids. The DNA for the CDR3 is TGTGCCAGCAGCGTAAGGGCGGGGGGATATTACAATGAGCAGTTCTTC. It translates to CASSVRAGGYYNEQFF.

The chain links TRBV2 to TRBJ2-1; TRBD2 is a possible D gene (5 bases). The CDR3 extends over 14 amino acids. Deletions cut 4 bases from V and 2 bases from J, with 9 bases between. The germline V gene encodes CDR1 SNHLY and CDR2 FYNNEI. DNA of the CDR3: TGTGCCAGCAGTGTGGGGAGTCCCTACAATGAGCAGTTCTTC. This gives the protein CASSVGSPYNEQFF.

This rearrangement joins TRBV11-2 to TRBJ2-1, with 16 nucleotides matching TRBD2. This CDR3 has 16 residues. CDR1 and CDR2 (germline): SGHAT, FQNNGV. The V segment lost 6 bases and the J segment 5 bases; nucleotides outside the gene matches: 4. The CDR3 DNA follows: TGTGCCAGCAGGGGACTAGCGGGAGGGCCCAACAATGAGCAGTTCTTC. Its translation is CASRGLAGGPNNEQFF.

This chain joins TRBV18 and TRBJ2-2; 10 bases map to TRBD1. Germline trimming cut 6 bases from V and 3 bases from J; bases unmatched to any gene: 4. Germline V gene data show CDR1 as KGHSH and CDR2 as LQKENI. The CDR3 has 15 residues. The DNA of the CDR3 is TGTGCCAGCTCCCTCGGGACAGGGGACACCGGGGAGCTGTTTTTT. Encoded protein: CASSLGTGDTGELFF.

V and J are TRBV10-3 and TRBJ1-5; D is possibly TRBD1 (5 bases). The V gene's germline CDR1 is ENHRY and CDR2 SYGVKD. This CDR3 region has 17 residues. Trimming removed 8 bases at V and 1 base at J, with 21 bases between. CDR3 protein: CAIGRAGVRDSNQPQHF. The DNA of the CDR3 is TGTGCCATCGGAAGGGCGGGGGTCAGGGACAGCAATCAGCCCCAGCATTTT.

The rearrangement uses TRBV27 and TRBJ2-7; no clear D gene. This CDR3 is built from 16 residues. Per germline, CDR1 MNHEY and CDR2 SMNVEV (reference sequence). V was clipped by 4 bases and J by 0 bases, with 16 bases between them. This chain's CDR3 is CASSSLRPESSYEQYF. The CDR3 coding sequence is TGTGCCAGCAGTTCCCTTCGCCCCGAGAGCTCCTACGAGCAGTACTTC.

The chain has TRBV5-5 and TRBJ1-4, with 8 bases that match TRBD1. With 1 base clipped from V and 8 bases from J, the junction kept 10 bases outside the gene matches. The CDR3 runs to 16 residues. The V gene's germline CDR1 is SGHKS and CDR2 YYEKEE (reference sequence). DNA of the CDR3: TGTGCCAGCAGCTTGATTTTTTCCCGGGACAGGGAAAAACTGTTTTTT. Its translation is CASSLIFSRDREKLFF.

The chain employs TRBV28 and TRBJ2-2; D may be TRBD2 (6 bases). V lost 3 bases and J 4 bases, leaving 24 bases between the germline ends. The CDR3 is made up of 19 amino acids. Germline V gene lookup returns CDR1 MDHEN and CDR2 SYDVKM. Written as DNA, the CDR3 is TGTGCCAGCAGTTTTGGGGTATATGCGGGATATGAACTCACCGGGGAGCTGTTTTTT. It is translated as CASSFGVYAGYELTGELFF.

V usage is TRBV30 and J usage is TRBJ2-7; D perhaps matches TRBD1 (6 bases). Trimming stripped 5 bases from V and 3 bases from J, with 20 bases between. The CDR3 runs to 15 residues. CDR1 is GTSNPN and CDR2 is SVGIG in the germline V gene (reference sequence). CDR3 in DNA: TGTGCCTGGGGAGTCACCGACAGGACCCTCTACGAGCAGTACTTC. Its protein is CAWGVTDRTLYEQYF.